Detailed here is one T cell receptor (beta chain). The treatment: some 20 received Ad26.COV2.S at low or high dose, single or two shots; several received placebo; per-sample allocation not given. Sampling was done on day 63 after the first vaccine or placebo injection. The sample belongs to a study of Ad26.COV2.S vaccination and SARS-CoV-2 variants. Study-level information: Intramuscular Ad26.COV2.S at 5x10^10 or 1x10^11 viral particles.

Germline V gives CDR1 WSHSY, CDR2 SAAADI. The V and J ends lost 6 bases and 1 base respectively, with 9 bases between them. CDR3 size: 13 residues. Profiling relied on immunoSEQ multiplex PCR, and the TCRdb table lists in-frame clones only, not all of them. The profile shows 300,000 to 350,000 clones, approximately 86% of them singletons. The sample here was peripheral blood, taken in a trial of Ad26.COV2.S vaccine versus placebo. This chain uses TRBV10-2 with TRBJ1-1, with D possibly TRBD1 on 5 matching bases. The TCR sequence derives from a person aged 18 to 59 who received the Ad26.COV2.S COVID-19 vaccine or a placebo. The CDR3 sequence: CASRPGRNTEAFF. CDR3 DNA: TGCGCCAGCAGACCAGGGCGGAACACTGAAGCTTTCTTT.